Listed below are T cell receptor beta chains from one sample, sequenced in a study of blood T cell repertoires in COVID-19. Only in-frame clones appear in the TCRdb table, and some are missing; sequencing was by immunoSEQ multiplex PCR. The sample lists approximately 260,000 clones, approximately 92% occurring once. Sequenced: peripheral blood. The receptors here all came from a middle-aged woman who had recovered from COVID-19. CDR3s include the opening cysteine and the closing phenylalanine or tryptophan. The D gene is left open where the match is weak. Size is stated for part of the rows, as once, few or many counts, or as a class when the clone is expanded.

TRBD2	TRBV5-1	TRBJ2-3	.	CASKLAPNSDTQYF	TGCGCCAGCAAACTAGCGCCAAACTCAGATACGCAGTATTTT
.	TRBV5-1	TRBJ1-2	.	CASSSLSEGAPGYTF	TGCGCCAGCAGCTCTTTATCGGAAGGGGCGCCTGGCTACACCTTC
TRBD1	TRBV30	TRBJ1-2	once	CAWGDSNYGYTF	TGTGCCTGGGGGGACAGTAACTATGGCTACACCTTC
TRBD2	TRBV5-6	TRBJ2-5	.	CASSGRTSGNQETQYF	TGTGCCAGCAGCGGGAGGACTAGCGGGAACCAAGAGACCCAGTACTTC
.	TRBV5-4	TRBJ2-2	.	CASSLSKSTGELFF	TGTGCCAGCAGCTTGTCAAAGAGCACCGGGGAGCTGTTTTTT
TRBD2	TRBV5-5	TRBJ2-3	.	CASRGTSGSPDTQYF	TGTGCCAGCAGGGGGACTAGCGGGAGTCCAGATACGCAGTATTTT
TRBD2	TRBV4-3	TRBJ2-1	.	CASSPGLAGSYNEQFF	TGCGCCAGCAGCCCCGGACTAGCGGGCTCCTACAATGAGCAGTTCTTC
.	TRBV12-3/TRBV12-4	TRBJ2-3	.	CASSSPIDTQYF	TGTGCCAGCAGTTCCCCCATAGATACGCAGTATTTT
TRBD1	TRBV18	TRBJ1-1	few	CASSRDRGNTEAFF	TGTGCCAGCTCACGCGACAGGGGTAACACTGAAGCTTTCTTT
TRBD1	TRBV18	TRBJ1-5	.	CASSPTGGILSNQPQHF	TGTGCCAGCTCACCAACAGGGGGTATTCTTAGCAATCAGCCCCAGCATTTT
TRBD1	TRBV2	TRBJ1-2	.	CASSEVLGTVTNYGYTF	TGTGCCAGCAGTGAGGTATTGGGGACAGTGACCAACTATGGCTACACCTTC
.	TRBV24-1	TRBJ2-1	.	CATRAATGDYNEQFF	TGTGCCACCAGAGCCGCAACGGGGGATTACAATGAGCAGTTCTTC
.	TRBV11-2	TRBJ1-1	.	CASSHPTGTSTESFF	TGTGCCAGCAGTCACCCGACAGGAACTTCAACGGAGTCTTTCTTT
.	TRBV27	TRBJ2-6	.	CASSLLAGSGANVLTF	TGTGCCAGCAGTTTATTGGCCGGGTCTGGGGCCAACGTCCTGACTTTC
.	TRBV6-2/TRBV6-3	TRBJ2-7	.	CASSYLNYSSYEQYF	TGTGCCAGCAGTTACCTAAATTACAGCTCCTACGAGCAGTACTTC
.	TRBV30	TRBJ1-6	.	CAWSAREGFSYNSPLHF	TGTGCCTGGAGTGCACGAGAGGGATTCTCCTATAATTCACCCCTCCACTTT
.	TRBV10-3	TRBJ2-3	.	CAISGGTTSTDTQYF	TGTGCCATCAGTGGTGGCACTACTAGCACAGATACGCAGTATTTT
.	TRBV5-4	TRBJ2-2	.	CASSPFGLRELFF	TGTGCCAGCAGCCCCTTTGGCCTTAGGGAGCTGTTTTTT
.	TRBV10-3	TRBJ1-4	.	CAIINSTPLTETNEKLFF	TGTGCCATCATTAATAGCACTCCTTTGACAGAAACTAATGAAAAACTGTTTTTT
TRBD1	TRBV6-6	TRBJ2-1	.	CASSPDRGREFF	TGTGCCAGCAGCCCGGACAGGGGGCGGGAGTTCTTC
TRBD1	TRBV5-4	TRBJ2-1	.	CASSLQGSHEQFF	TGTGCCAGCAGCTTACAGGGGAGCCATGAGCAGTTCTTC
.	TRBV12-3/TRBV12-4	TRBJ1-2	.	CASSPESYGYTF	TGTGCCAGCAGCCCCGAGTCCTATGGCTACACCTTC
TRBD1	TRBV7-9	TRBJ1-2	.	CASSLRGREFSYTF	TGTGCCAGCAGCTTAAGGGGGCGCGAGTTCAGCTACACCTTC
TRBD2	TRBV9	TRBJ2-1	few	CASSVAGASGGTYNEQFF	TGTGCCAGCAGCGTAGCTGGGGCTAGCGGGGGGACTTACAATGAGCAGTTCTTC
.	TRBV27	TRBJ1-6	.	CASSLFRDSPLHF	TGTGCCAGCAGTTTATTCCGGGATTCACCCCTCCACTTT
.	TRBV24-1	TRBJ2-5	.	CATSDADIHQETQYF	TGTGCCACCAGTGATGCCGACATACACCAAGAGACCCAGTACTTC
.	TRBV30	TRBJ1-2	once	CAWSKDLTGHRYYGYTF	TGTGCCTGGAGTAAAGATCTCACGGGACACCGATACTATGGCTACACCTTC
TRBD1	TRBV4-1	TRBJ1-3	.	CASSQRSTGTGNTIYF	TGCGCCAGCAGCCAAAGGTCGACAGGGACCGGAAACACCATATATTTT
TRBD2	TRBV10-1	TRBJ2-5	.	CASSESSGEYQETQYF	TGCGCCAGCAGTGAATCTAGCGGGGAGTACCAAGAGACCCAGTACTTC
TRBD1	TRBV19	TRBJ1-5	.	CASRDRGYSNQPQHF	TGTGCCAGTAGGGACAGGGGATATAGCAATCAGCCCCAGCATTTT
.	TRBV6-1	TRBJ1-5	.	CASSTGTYQPQHF	TGTGCCAGCTCAACAGGGACCTATCAGCCCCAGCATTTT
.	TRBV2	TRBJ1-1	once	CASTRETEAFF	TGTGCCAGCACCCGGGAAACTGAAGCTTTCTTT
TRBD1	TRBV2	TRBJ2-7	.	CASSQQGFSYEQYF	TGTGCCAGCAGTCAACAGGGGTTCTCCTACGAGCAGTACTTC
TRBD2	TRBV9	TRBJ2-1	.	CASSVGREGRNNEQFF	TGTGCCAGCAGCGTGGGGCGGGAGGGCCGGAACAATGAGCAGTTCTTC
.	TRBV11-3	TRBJ1-2	.	CASTQISQQGKYGYTF	TGTGCCAGCACCCAAATATCCCAGCAGGGAAAGTATGGCTACACCTTC
TRBD1	TRBV28	TRBJ1-2	.	CASSFTRGHGYTF	TGTGCCAGCAGTTTCACCAGGGGGCATGGCTACACCTTC
TRBD2	TRBV5-1	TRBJ2-1	.	CASSLLAGGGNEQFF	TGCGCCAGCAGCTTGCTAGCGGGAGGTGGGAATGAGCAGTTCTTC
TRBD2	TRBV28	TRBJ2-7	.	CASRSWGGTYEQYF	TGTGCCAGCAGGTCCTGGGGGGGAACCTACGAGCAGTACTTC
.	TRBV30	TRBJ1-5	.	CAWREKLARGYPQHF	TGTGCCTGGAGAGAGAAATTGGCCCGAGGGTATCCCCAGCATTTT
TRBD2	TRBV5-4	TRBJ2-3	.	CASSPGGLAGVPSTDTQYF	TGTGCCAGCAGCCCCGGGGGACTAGCGGGCGTTCCTAGCACAGATACGCAGTATTTT
.	TRBV18	TRBJ1-6	.	CASSPEGGHSPLHF	TGTGCCAGCTCACCAGAGGGCGGGCATTCACCCCTCCACTTT